This T cell receptor beta chain came from a study of CD8+ T cells in alopecia areata. Study-wide findings and caveats: Normal scalp showed lower clonality than lesional scalp, especially alopecia totalis/universalis. Tissue-resident alphabeta T cells belonging to normal skin likewise get sequenced within scalp specimens. With patients, TCR sharing proved less clear than in mice, a difference possibly related to HLA.

In alopecia areata patients, both lesional scalp punch biopsies and peripheral blood were collected. CDR1 is MNHEY, CDR2 SMNVEV, per germline (reference sequence). Trimming left V 2 bases short and J 3 bases short, with 17 bases between. This CDR3 spans 17 amino acids. Extracted RNA was reverse transcribed into cDNA, the sequencing template. Using immunoSEQ multiplex PCR, the repertoire was profiled, and TCRdb retains in-frame clones only, with some absent. The sample has 150,000 or so clones; about 70% are singletons. On this clone: Its antigen is not known.

This chain joins TRBV27 and TRBJ1-5, with a weak D call TRBD1 (5 bases). The receptor comes from a human donor with alopecia areata. Specimen: CD8+ T cells sorted from blood, collected at week 0. CDR3 sequence: CASSLRGLPTTNQPQHF. CDR3 nucleotides: TGTGCCAGCAGTTTAAGGGGACTGCCAACTACCAATCAGCCCCAGCATTTT.